This is a list of T cell receptor beta chains from one sample in a study of cytomegalovirus exposure and HLA in healthy donors. Produced via immunoSEQ multiplex PCR; TCRdb's table is partial and in-frame only. Among roughly 130,000 clones listed, 80% to 90% were seen once. The material sequenced was PBMCs. These receptors all stem from a young man in good health and CMV-seronegative. Each CDR3 is given with its conserved first and last residue. D genes are given only for firm matches. For some rows the clone size is stated as once, few or many, or as a class when expanded; others skip it.

clone_size: -
v_call: TRBV28
cdr3_length: 16
d_call: -
j_call: TRBJ2-7
cdr3_nt: TGTGCCAGTATACGACAAATGACTAGTACGGGCTACGAGCAGTACTTC
cdr3_aa: CASIRQMTSTGYEQYF

clone_size: -
v_call: TRBV5-6
cdr3_length: 17
d_call: TRBD1
j_call: TRBJ1-5
cdr3_nt: TGTGCCAGCAGCTTGGGTCCCGGACAGGGCAGCAATCAGCCCCAGCATTTT
cdr3_aa: CASSLGPGQGSNQPQHF

clone_size: few
v_call: TRBV7-9
cdr3_length: 15
d_call: TRBD1
j_call: TRBJ1-4
cdr3_nt: TGTGCCAGCAGCACACCCGGGACAGGGGTGGAAAAACTGTTTTTT
cdr3_aa: CASSTPGTGVEKLFF

clone_size: once
v_call: TRBV7-9
cdr3_length: 14
d_call: -
j_call: TRBJ2-7
cdr3_nt: TGTGCCAGCAGCTTAGTAAGGGGGAGCCACGAGCAGTACTTC
cdr3_aa: CASSLVRGSHEQYF

clone_size: -
v_call: TRBV7-2
cdr3_length: 15
d_call: -
j_call: TRBJ2-7
cdr3_nt: TGTGCCAGCAGCTTAGTTGCCGAGGATATCTACGAGCAGTACTTC
cdr3_aa: CASSLVAEDIYEQYF

clone_size: -
v_call: TRBV28
cdr3_length: 11
d_call: -
j_call: TRBJ2-7
cdr3_nt: TGTGCCAGCAGTTTCTACTACGAGCAGTACTTC
cdr3_aa: CASSFYYEQYF

clone_size: -
v_call: TRBV6-1
cdr3_length: 16
d_call: TRBD1
j_call: TRBJ1-3
cdr3_nt: TGTGCCAGCAGTGTTACCGGGACAGGGCCCCGAAACACCATATATTTT
cdr3_aa: CASSVTGTGPRNTIYF

clone_size: -
v_call: TRBV27
cdr3_length: 15
d_call: TRBD1
j_call: TRBJ1-5
cdr3_nt: TGTGCCAGCACCCTAGGGACAGGCCAAAATCAGCCCCAGCATTTT
cdr3_aa: CASTLGTGQNQPQHF

clone_size: -
v_call: TRBV7-9
cdr3_length: 14
d_call: TRBD2
j_call: TRBJ2-3
cdr3_nt: TGTGCCAGCAGCGCAAGCGGGGGCGCAGATACGCAGTATTTT
cdr3_aa: CASSASGGADTQYF

clone_size: -
v_call: TRBV6-1
cdr3_length: 17
d_call: TRBD2
j_call: TRBJ2-5
cdr3_nt: TGTGCCAGCTGTGGGGGGACTAGCGTCTCAGTTGGGGAGACCCAGTACTTC
cdr3_aa: CASCGGTSVSVGETQYF

clone_size: -
v_call: TRBV10-3
cdr3_length: 16
d_call: -
j_call: TRBJ1-1
cdr3_nt: TGTGCCATCAGTGAGTCGATCGACAGCCCCATCGCTGAAGCTTTCTTT
cdr3_aa: CAISESIDSPIAEAFF

clone_size: few
v_call: TRBV7-2
cdr3_length: 13
d_call: -
j_call: TRBJ1-1
cdr3_nt: TGTGCCAGCAGCCGAGGCCTGGTCACTGAAGCTTTCTTT
cdr3_aa: CASSRGLVTEAFF

clone_size: -
v_call: TRBV27
cdr3_length: 16
d_call: TRBD2
j_call: TRBJ2-7
cdr3_nt: TGTGCCAGCAGGAGAGAAAGCGGGGGGGCCTCGTATGAGCAGTACTTC
cdr3_aa: CASRRESGGASYEQYF

clone_size: -
v_call: TRBV25-1
cdr3_length: 17
d_call: -
j_call: TRBJ2-1
cdr3_nt: TGTGCCAGCAGTGCCTCAGGTGTAGCGAGGCGAAGCAATGAGCAGTTCTTC
cdr3_aa: CASSASGVARRSNEQFF

clone_size: -
v_call: TRBV9
cdr3_length: 16
d_call: TRBD2
j_call: TRBJ2-5
cdr3_nt: TGTGCCAGCAGCCCCGGGACTAGCGGGAGATTAGAGACCCAGTACTTC
cdr3_aa: CASSPGTSGRLETQYF

clone_size: -
v_call: TRBV27
cdr3_length: 14
d_call: -
j_call: TRBJ2-7
cdr3_nt: TGTGCCAGCAGTTTCGGTCCACCGAACTACGAGCAGTACTTC
cdr3_aa: CASSFGPPNYEQYF

clone_size: -
v_call: TRBV18
cdr3_length: 16
d_call: TRBD2
j_call: TRBJ2-1
cdr3_nt: TGTGCCAGCTCACGTCGGGAGGGCCCCCCCTACAATGAGCAGTTCTTC
cdr3_aa: CASSRREGPPYNEQFF